What follows describes a single T cell receptor beta chain. V shed 0 bases, J shed 5 bases, and the junction held 18 bases outside the gene matches. The CDR3 loop spans 20 amino acids. The data stem from a study of blood T cell repertoires in COVID-19. About the study: Acute-phase and convalescent COVID-19 samples originated in the United States, Italy and Spain.

Participant ages covered roughly 18 to 89 years across 20 to 25 US areas. Participants reported their clinical history, and cohort assignment relied on those reports. Here immunoSEQ multiplex PCR was the method, and the copy in TCRdb shows in-frame clones only, minus some. The sample comprises 310,000 or so clones, 90% of which are singletons, and roughly 1.5% rests with the top ten. This clonotype was obtained from a woman aged 18 to 35 with acute COVID-19. The sequenced sample was PBMCs or T cells enriched from blood (not recorded which). The rearrangement uses TRBV23-1 and TRBJ1-5, with 8 bases aligning to TRBD1. TRBV23-1 has ORF status, its function being uncertain. CDR3 DNA sequence: TGCGCCAGCAGTCAATCCGCCCGTGGACAGGGACTTGCCCGCGATCAGCCCCAGCATTTT. Its translation is CASSQSARGQGLARDQPQHF.